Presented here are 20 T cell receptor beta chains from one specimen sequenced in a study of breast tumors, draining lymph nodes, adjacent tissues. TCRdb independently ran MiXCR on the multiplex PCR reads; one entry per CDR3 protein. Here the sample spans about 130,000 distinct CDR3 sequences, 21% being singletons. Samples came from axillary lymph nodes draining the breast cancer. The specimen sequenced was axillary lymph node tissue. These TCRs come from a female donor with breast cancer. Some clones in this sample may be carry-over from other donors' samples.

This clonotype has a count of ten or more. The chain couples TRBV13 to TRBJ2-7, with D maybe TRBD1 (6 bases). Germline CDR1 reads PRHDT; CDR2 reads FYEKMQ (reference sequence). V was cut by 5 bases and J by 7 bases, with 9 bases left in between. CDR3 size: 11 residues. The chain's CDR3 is CASSAGTEQYF. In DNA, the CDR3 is TGTGCCAGCAGCGCCGGGACAGAGCAGTACTTC.

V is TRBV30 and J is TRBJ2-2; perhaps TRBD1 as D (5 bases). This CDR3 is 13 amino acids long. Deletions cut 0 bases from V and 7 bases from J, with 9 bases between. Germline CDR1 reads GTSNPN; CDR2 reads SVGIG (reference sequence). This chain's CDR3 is CAWSVGVGGELFF. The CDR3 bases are TGTGCCTGGAGTGTAGGGGTGGGCGGGGAGCTGTTTTTT.

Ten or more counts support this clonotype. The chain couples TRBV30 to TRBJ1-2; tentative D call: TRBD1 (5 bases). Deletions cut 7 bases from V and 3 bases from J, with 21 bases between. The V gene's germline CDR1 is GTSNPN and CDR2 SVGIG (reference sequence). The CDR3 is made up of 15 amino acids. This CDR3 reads CALTGGSVLDYGYTF. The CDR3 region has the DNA TGTGCCTTGACCGGGGGGTCGGTCCTGGACTATGGCTACACCTTC.

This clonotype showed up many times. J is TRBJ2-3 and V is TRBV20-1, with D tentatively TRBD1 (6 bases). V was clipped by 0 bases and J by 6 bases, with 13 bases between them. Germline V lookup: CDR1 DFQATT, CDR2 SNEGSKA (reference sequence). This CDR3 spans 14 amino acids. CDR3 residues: CSARDLTGHDTQYF. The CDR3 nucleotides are TGCAGTGCTAGAGATCTGACGGGACACGATACGCAGTATTTT.

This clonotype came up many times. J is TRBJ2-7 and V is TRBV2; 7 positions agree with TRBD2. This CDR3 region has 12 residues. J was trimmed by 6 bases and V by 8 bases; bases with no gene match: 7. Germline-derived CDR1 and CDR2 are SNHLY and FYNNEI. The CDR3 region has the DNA TGTGCCAGCTACCGGGACTACGTCGAGCAGTACTTC. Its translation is CASYRDYVEQYF.

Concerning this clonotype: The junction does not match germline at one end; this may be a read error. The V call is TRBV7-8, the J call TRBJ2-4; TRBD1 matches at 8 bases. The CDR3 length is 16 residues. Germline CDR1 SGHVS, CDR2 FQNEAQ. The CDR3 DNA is TGTGCCAGCAGTCCAGGGGGCACCTATTCGGGAAACATTCAGTGCTTC. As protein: CASSPGGTYSGNIQCF.

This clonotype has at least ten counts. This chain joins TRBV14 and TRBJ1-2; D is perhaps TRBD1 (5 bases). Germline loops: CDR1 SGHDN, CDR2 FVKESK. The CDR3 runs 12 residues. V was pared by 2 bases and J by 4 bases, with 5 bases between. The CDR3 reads CASSQTGYGYTF. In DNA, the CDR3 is TGTGCCAGCAGCCAAACAGGCTATGGCTACACCTTC.

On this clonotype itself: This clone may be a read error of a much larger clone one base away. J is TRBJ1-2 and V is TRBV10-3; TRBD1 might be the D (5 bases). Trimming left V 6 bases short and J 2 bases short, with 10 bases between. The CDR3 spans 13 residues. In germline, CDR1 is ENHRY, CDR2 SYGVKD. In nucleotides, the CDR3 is TGTGCCATCAGACGGGGCGCGAACTATGGCTACACCTTC. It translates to CAIRRGANYGYTF.

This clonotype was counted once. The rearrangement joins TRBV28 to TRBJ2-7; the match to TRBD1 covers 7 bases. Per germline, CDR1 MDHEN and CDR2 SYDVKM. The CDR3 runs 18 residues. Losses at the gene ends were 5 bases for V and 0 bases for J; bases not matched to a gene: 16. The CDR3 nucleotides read TGTGCCAGCAGTCGACTGGACAGGCAACCGCTCTTCTCCTACGAGCAGTACTTC. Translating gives CASSRLDRQPLFSYEQYF.

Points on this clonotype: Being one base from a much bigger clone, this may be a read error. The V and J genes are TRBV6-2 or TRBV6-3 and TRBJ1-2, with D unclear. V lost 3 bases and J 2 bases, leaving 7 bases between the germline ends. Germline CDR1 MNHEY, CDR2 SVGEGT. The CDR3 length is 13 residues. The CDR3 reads CASSYDGNYGYTF. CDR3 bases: TGTGCCAGCAGTTATGACGGAAACTATGGCTACACCTTC.

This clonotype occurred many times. This CDR3 is CASSPSGQGYGYTF. The CDR3 DNA follows: TGCGCCAGCAGCCCGTCGGGACAGGGATATGGCTACACCTTC. The chain recombines TRBV5-1 with TRBJ1-2; 9 bases are a match to TRBD1. The trim removed 4 bases at V and 5 bases at J, leaving 6 bases unmatched. The CDR3 is 14 residues long. Germline-derived CDR1 and CDR2 are SGHRS and YFSETQ.

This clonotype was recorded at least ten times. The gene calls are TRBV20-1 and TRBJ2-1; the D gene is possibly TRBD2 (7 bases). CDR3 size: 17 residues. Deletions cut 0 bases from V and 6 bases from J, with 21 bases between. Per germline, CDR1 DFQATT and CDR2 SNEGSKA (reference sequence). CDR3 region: CSARDLGLAEGGNEQFF. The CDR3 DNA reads TGCAGTGCTAGAGATCTCGGCCTAGCGGAGGGGGGCAATGAGCAGTTCTTC.

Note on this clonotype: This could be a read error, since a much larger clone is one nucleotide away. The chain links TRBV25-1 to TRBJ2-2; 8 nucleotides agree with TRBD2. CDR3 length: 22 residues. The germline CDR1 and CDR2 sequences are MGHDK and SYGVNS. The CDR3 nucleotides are TGTGCCAGCAGTTTAAACGGGGTAGCGGGACCACGCCCAATCGGATACACCGGGGAGCTGCTTTTT. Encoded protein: CASSLNGVAGPRPIGYTGELLF.

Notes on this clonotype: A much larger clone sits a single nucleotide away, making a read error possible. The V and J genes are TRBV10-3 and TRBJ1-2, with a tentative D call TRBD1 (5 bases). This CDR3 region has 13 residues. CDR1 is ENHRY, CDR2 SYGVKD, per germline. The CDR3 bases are TGTGCCATCGGACGGGGCGCGAACTATGGCCACACCTTC. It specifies CAIGRGANYGHTF.

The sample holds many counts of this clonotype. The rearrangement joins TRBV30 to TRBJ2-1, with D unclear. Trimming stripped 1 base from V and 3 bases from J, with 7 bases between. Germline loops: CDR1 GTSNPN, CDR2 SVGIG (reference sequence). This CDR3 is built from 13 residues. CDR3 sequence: CAWSGIVYNEQFF. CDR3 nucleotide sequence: TGTGCCTGGAGTGGCATAGTCTACAATGAGCAGTTCTTC.

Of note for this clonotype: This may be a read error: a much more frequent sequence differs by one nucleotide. The DNA for the CDR3 is TGCAGTGCTAGCAACAGCTTCTCTGGAGACACCATATATTTT. Amino acid sequence: CSASNSFSGDTIYF. The chain combines TRBV20-1 with TRBJ1-3, with D unresolved. The CDR3 has 14 residues. Looked up from germline, CDR1 is DFQATT and CDR2 is SNEGSKA (reference sequence).

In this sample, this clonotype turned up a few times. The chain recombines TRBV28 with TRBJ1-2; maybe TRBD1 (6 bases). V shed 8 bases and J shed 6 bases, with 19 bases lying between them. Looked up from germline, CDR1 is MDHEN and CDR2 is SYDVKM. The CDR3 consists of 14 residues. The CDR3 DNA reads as TGTGCCAGCCGAGAAAGGAAGGAGGGGGATGGCTACACCTTC. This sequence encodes CASRERKEGDGYTF.

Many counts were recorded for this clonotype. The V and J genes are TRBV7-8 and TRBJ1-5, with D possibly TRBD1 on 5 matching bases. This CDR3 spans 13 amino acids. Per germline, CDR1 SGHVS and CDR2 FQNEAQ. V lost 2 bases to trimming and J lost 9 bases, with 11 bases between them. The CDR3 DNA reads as TGTGCCAGCAGCTTAACAGGACCTCGGCCCCAGCATTTT. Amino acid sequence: CASSLTGPRPQHF.

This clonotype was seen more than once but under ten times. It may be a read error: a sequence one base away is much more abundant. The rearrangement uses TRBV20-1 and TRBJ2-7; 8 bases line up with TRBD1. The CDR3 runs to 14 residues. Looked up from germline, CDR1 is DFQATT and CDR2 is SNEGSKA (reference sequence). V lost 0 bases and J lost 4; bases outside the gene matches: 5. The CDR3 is CSARDGQGVYEQYF. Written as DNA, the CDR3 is TGCAGTGCTAGAGACGGACAGGGTGTTTACGAGCAGTACTTC.

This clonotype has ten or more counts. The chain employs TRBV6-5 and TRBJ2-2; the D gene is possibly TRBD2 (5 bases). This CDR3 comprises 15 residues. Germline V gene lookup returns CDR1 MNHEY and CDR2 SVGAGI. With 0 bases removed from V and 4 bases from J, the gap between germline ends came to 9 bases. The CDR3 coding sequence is TGTGCCAGCAGTTACTCCGGGAATCCCACCGGGGAGCTGTTTTTT. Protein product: CASSYSGNPTGELFF.